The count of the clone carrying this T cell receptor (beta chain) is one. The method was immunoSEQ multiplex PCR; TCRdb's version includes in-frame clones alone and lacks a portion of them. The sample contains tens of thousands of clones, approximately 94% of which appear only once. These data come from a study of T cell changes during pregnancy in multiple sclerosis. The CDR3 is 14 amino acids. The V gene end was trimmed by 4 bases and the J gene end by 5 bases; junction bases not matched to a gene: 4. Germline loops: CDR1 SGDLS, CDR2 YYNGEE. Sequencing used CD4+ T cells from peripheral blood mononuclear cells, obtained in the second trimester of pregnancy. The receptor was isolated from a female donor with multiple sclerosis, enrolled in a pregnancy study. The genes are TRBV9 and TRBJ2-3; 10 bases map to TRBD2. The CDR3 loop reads CASSFGTSEDTQYF. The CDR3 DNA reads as TGTGCCAGCAGCTTCGGGACTAGCGAAGATACGCAGTATTTT.